The 4 T cell receptor beta chains presented below share a single source sample, sequenced in a study of blood T cells in healthy people across ages. A second PCR, run for about 7 to 11 cycles, used a sample-barcoded 5' primer plus a J-beta primer mix. Each CDR3 protein is one row after TCRdb ran MiXCR on the 5' RACE reads. The table includes some 730,000 distinct CDR3 sequences, 22% detected once. Source material: blood. All receptors come from a man aged 65 to 85 in good health.

This sequence joins TRBV20-1 and TRBJ1-5, with a possible D match to TRBD1 (5 bases). CDR1 and CDR2 from the germline V gene are DFQATT and SNEGSKA (reference sequence). Trimming removed 1 base from V and 6 bases from J, with 16 bases in between. CDR3 length: 15 amino acids. This CDR3 is CSARGGGQVFQPQHF. The CDR3 nucleotides read TGCAGTGCTAGAGGGGGCGGACAAGTTTTTCAGCCCCAGCATTTT.

This clonotype showed up just a few times. The J gene is TRBJ2-3, the V gene TRBV21-1. TRBV21-1 is assigned pseudogene status. The CDR3 contains 15 residues. This CDR3 is CASSNGKATTDTQYF. CDR3 in DNA: TGTGCCAGCAGCAATGGAAAGGCCACCACAGATACGCAGTATTTT.

The chain uses TRBV6-5 and TRBJ1-5; D is unclear. Trimming stripped 6 bases from V and 4 bases from J, with 10 bases between. This CDR3 comprises 13 residues. Germline CDR1 is MNHEY and CDR2 is SVGAGI. The CDR3 region is CASRLGKNQPQHF. As DNA, the CDR3 is TGTGCCAGCAGATTAGGGAAGAATCAGCCCCAGCATTTT.

With respect to this clonotype: As the CDR3 is not closed by the conserved phenylalanine or tryptophan, this likely results from a read error. No DNA is shown, since the ends of the CDR3 on it are uncertain; the CDR3 is the one TCRdb lists. J is TRBJ2-5 and V is TRBV4-1; the table's D call of TRBD2 was not tested on the DNA. CDR1 is MGHRA, CDR2 YSYEKL, per germline. The length of the CDR3 is 10 amino acids, counting both ends. The CDR3: CASSQGQAGV.